This T cell receptor (beta chain) was recorded in a study of blood T cell repertoires in COVID-19. Background on the study: COVID-19 samples from acute and convalescent phases originated in the United States, Italy and Spain. PBMCs, B-cell-depleted T cells, or T cells provided the cDNA or gDNA that made up the material.

Source study methods: It was from reference gene primer amplification that nucleated cell counts were estimated. TCRdb's table, derived via immunoSEQ multiplex PCR, lists solely in-frame clones and lacks some. V and J calls and clone size follow that table, whereas D and trimming were derived from the DNA. The sample holds under 350,000 clones, around 89% seen once. CDR1 SNHLY and CDR2 FYNNEI come from the germline V gene. Between the trimmed V and J ends, which lost 8 bases and 1 base, there was a span of 11 bases. The CDR3 runs 13 residues. The chain combines TRBV2 with TRBJ1-1; tentative D call: TRBD1 (5 bases). Sequencing used peripheral blood. This clonotype was sampled from a man in his forties with acute or convalescent COVID-19. CDR3 nucleotides: TGTGCCAGCCGCGCGGGGGAGAACACTGAAGCTTTCTTT. Translated, it gives CASRAGENTEAFF.